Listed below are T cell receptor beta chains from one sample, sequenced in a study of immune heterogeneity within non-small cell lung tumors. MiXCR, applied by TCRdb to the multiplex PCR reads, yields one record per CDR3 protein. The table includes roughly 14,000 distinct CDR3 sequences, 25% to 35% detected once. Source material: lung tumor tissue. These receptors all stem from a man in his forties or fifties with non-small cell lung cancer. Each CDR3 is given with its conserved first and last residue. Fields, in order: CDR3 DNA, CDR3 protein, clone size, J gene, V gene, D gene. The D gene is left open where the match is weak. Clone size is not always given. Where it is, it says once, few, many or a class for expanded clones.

CDR3 DNA: TGCGCCAGCAGCCTGTGGATCGCCTACGAGCAGTACTTC; CDR3 protein: CASSLWIAYEQYF; clone size: few; J gene: TRBJ2-7; V gene: TRBV4-3; D gene: -
CDR3 DNA: TGTGCCAGCAGTTACCGGACAGGGGTCTATGCCTACACCTTC; CDR3 protein: CASSYRTGVYAYTF; clone size: -; J gene: TRBJ1-2; V gene: TRBV6-2/TRBV6-3; D gene: TRBD1
CDR3 DNA: TGTGCCAGCGGCTTAACGTTTGGGACAAACTATGGCTACACCTTC; CDR3 protein: CASGLTFGTNYGYTF; clone size: -; J gene: TRBJ1-2; V gene: TRBV7-2; D gene: -
CDR3 DNA: TGTGCCAGCAGCCAAGCATGGGCCGGGGAGCTGTTTTTT; CDR3 protein: CASSQAWAGELFF; clone size: -; J gene: TRBJ2-2; V gene: TRBV14; D gene: -
CDR3 DNA: TGTGCCAGCAGTGTCAGAAGGAATGAGCAGTTCTTC; CDR3 protein: CASSVRRNEQFF; clone size: medium-sized; J gene: TRBJ2-1; V gene: TRBV6-1; D gene: -
CDR3 DNA: TGTGCCAGTAGTATGGGACAGGGGGCTTTGTTAGATACGCAGTATTTT; CDR3 protein: CASSMGQGALLDTQYF; clone size: many; J gene: TRBJ2-3; V gene: TRBV19; D gene: TRBD1
CDR3 DNA: TGTGCCAGCAGTGGTACTATGAACACTGAAGCTTTCTTT; CDR3 protein: CASSGTMNTEAFF; clone size: many; J gene: TRBJ1-1; V gene: TRBV2; D gene: -
CDR3 DNA: TGTGCCAGCAGCTTAGTATTACGAGCGGGAGGGACTGAGCAGTTCTTC; CDR3 protein: CASSLVLRAGGTEQFF; clone size: many; J gene: TRBJ2-1; V gene: TRBV11-3; D gene: TRBD2
CDR3 DNA: TGTGCCAGCAGCATTCGACTAGCGGGAGTTGAGACCCAGTACTTC; CDR3 protein: CASSIRLAGVETQYF; clone size: -; J gene: TRBJ2-5; V gene: TRBV11-3; D gene: TRBD2
CDR3 DNA: TGTGCCAGCAGCCCCGGCGCCCTCCGTTGGGGCTACACCTTC; CDR3 protein: CASSPGALRWGYTF; clone size: -; J gene: TRBJ1-2; V gene: TRBV7-9; D gene: -
CDR3 DNA: TGCGCCAGCAAGGTAGCAGATTACTACAATGAGCAGTTCTTC; CDR3 protein: CASKVADYYNEQFF; clone size: many; J gene: TRBJ2-1; V gene: TRBV5-1; D gene: -
CDR3 DNA: TGTGCCAGCAGCTTAGACGGAGGGCTCTCTGGAAACACCATATATTTT; CDR3 protein: CASSLDGGLSGNTIYF; clone size: few; J gene: TRBJ1-3; V gene: TRBV7-9; D gene: -
CDR3 DNA: TGCAGTGTCTCGGACGGGACCGGGCAGTACTTC; CDR3 protein: CSVSDGTGQYF; clone size: medium-sized; J gene: TRBJ2-7; V gene: TRBV20-1; D gene: -
CDR3 DNA: TGTGCCACCAGCCTAGTCAGTTCCGGGGAGCTGTTTTTT; CDR3 protein: CATSLVSSGELFF; clone size: -; J gene: TRBJ2-2; V gene: TRBV11-1; D gene: -
CDR3 DNA: TGCGCCAGCAGCCCGCAAAGCTCTGGGGCCAACGTCCTGACTTTC; CDR3 protein: CASSPQSSGANVLTF; clone size: few; J gene: TRBJ2-6; V gene: TRBV4-3; D gene: -
CDR3 DNA: TGTGCCAGCAGTCTCCACACAGATACGCAGTATTTT; CDR3 protein: CASSLHTDTQYF; clone size: medium-sized; J gene: TRBJ2-3; V gene: TRBV12-3/TRBV12-4; D gene: -
CDR3 DNA: TGCAGTGCTAGAGCGGTGGGTCTGACGAACAATGAGCAGTTCTTC; CDR3 protein: CSARAVGLTNNEQFF; clone size: -; J gene: TRBJ2-1; V gene: TRBV20-1; D gene: -
CDR3 DNA: TGTGCCAGCAGAGTTGCCGGGACACATTATGGCTACACCTTC; CDR3 protein: CASRVAGTHYGYTF; clone size: medium-sized; J gene: TRBJ1-2; V gene: TRBV2; D gene: -
CDR3 DNA: TGTGCCAGCAGCCCCGGGAGGGCTTCTAACTATGGCTACACCTTC; CDR3 protein: CASSPGRASNYGYTF; clone size: medium-sized; J gene: TRBJ1-2; V gene: TRBV27; D gene: -
CDR3 DNA: TGCAGTGCTGGAACTAGCGCCACTAGCACAGATACGCAGTATTTT; CDR3 protein: CSAGTSATSTDTQYF; clone size: -; J gene: TRBJ2-3; V gene: TRBV20-1; D gene: TRBD2
CDR3 DNA: TGCAGCGTTGAAATTGGAGATACGCAGTATTTT; CDR3 protein: CSVEIGDTQYF; clone size: -; J gene: TRBJ2-3; V gene: TRBV29-1; D gene: -
CDR3 DNA: TGTGCCAGCAGTGACTCTTCCAGGGGCACTGAAGCTTTCTTT; CDR3 protein: CASSDSSRGTEAFF; clone size: -; J gene: TRBJ1-1; V gene: TRBV6-4; D gene: -
CDR3 DNA: TGTGCCAGCAGTAAACAGGGGAACCAAGAGACCCAGTACTTC; CDR3 protein: CASSKQGNQETQYF; clone size: many; J gene: TRBJ2-5; V gene: TRBV6-2/TRBV6-3; D gene: TRBD1
CDR3 DNA: TGTGCCAGCAGTTTCCGACAGGCCTTAACCTACGAGCAGTACTTC; CDR3 protein: CASSFRQALTYEQYF; clone size: medium-sized; J gene: TRBJ2-7; V gene: TRBV27; D gene: -
CDR3 DNA: TGTGCCAGCAGCGTAGGGGTCAATCAGCCCCAGCATTTT; CDR3 protein: CASSVGVNQPQHF; clone size: medium-sized; J gene: TRBJ1-5; V gene: TRBV9; D gene: -
CDR3 DNA: TGCAGTGCTCCCGCTAGCGGGAGGACTTCCAATGAGCAGTTCTTC; CDR3 protein: CSAPASGRTSNEQFF; clone size: -; J gene: TRBJ2-1; V gene: TRBV20-1; D gene: TRBD2
CDR3 DNA: TGTGCCATCAGTGAGTCGAACCGTCGGGACACTGAAGCTTTCTTT; CDR3 protein: CAISESNRRDTEAFF; clone size: few; J gene: TRBJ1-1; V gene: TRBV10-3; D gene: -